This TCR beta chain appears in the sequencing data of a study of CD8+CD57+ T cells in acquired aplastic anemia. As for the study in general: Yields of DNA that came from sorted CD4+ and CD8+ cells averaged approximately 3.5 ug. Whole-study findings and limits: CD8+ Simpson's diversity did not differ significantly between patients and controls. Shared by patients and controls, 25 to 35 CD8+ CDR3s were abundant in patients.

Per the germline V gene, CDR1 is SGDLS and CDR2 is YYNGEE. This CDR3 has 14 residues. The V and J ends lost 5 bases and 4 bases, in that order; junction bases with no gene match: 8. Genomic DNA constituted the template upon which TCR beta VDJ and CDR3 profiling was performed. TCRdb re-called the reads with MiXCR, one entry per CDR3 protein. Here the sample spans fewer than 100,000 distinct CDR3 sequences, less than 60% being singletons. This clonotype appeared many times. Antigen specificity is unknown. The TCR originated in a human donor in good health, serving as a control. The sample comprised sorted CD4+, CD8+, or CD8+CD57+ T cells (not recorded which) from PBMCs. This chain joins TRBV9 and TRBJ1-2; 7 nucleotides align to TRBD1. CDR3 DNA: TGTGCCAGCAGGTCCCAGGGGGATGGCTATGGCTACACCTTC. This gives the protein CASRSQGDGYGYTF. Together with reference TRBV9 and TRBJ1-2, the CDR3 gives the full variable domain: DSGVTQTPKHLITATGQRVTLRCSPRSGDLSVYWYQQSLDQGLQFLIQYYNGEERAKGNILERFSAQQFPDLHSELNLSSLELGDSALYFCASRSQGDGYGYTFGSGTRLTVV.